Listed below are T cell receptor beta chains from one sample, sequenced in a study of shared clonotypes between healthy human individuals. Libraries were prepared by immunoSEQ multiplex PCR; TCRdb keeps only in-frame clonotypes and omits some of them. The table includes some 2,500,000 clones, just under 95% detected once. The sample taken for sequencing was naive CD4+ T cells from PBMCs. All receptors derive from a man younger than 30 in good health. Some clones in this sample may be carry-over from other donors' samples. CDR3s include the opening cysteine and the closing phenylalanine or tryptophan. The D gene is left open where the match is weak. Some rows have no size entry. The others give once, few or many, or a class for an expanded clone.

J: TRBJ2-3; V: TRBV28; size: -; D: TRBD1; DNA: TGTGCCAGCAGTGGGTACAGGGGCCAAACAGATACGCAGTATTTT; CDR3: CASSGYRGQTDTQYF
J: TRBJ1-1; V: TRBV29-1; size: -; D: TRBD1; DNA: TGCAGCGTCGGGACAGTAATTTCGAACACTGAAGCTTTCTTT; CDR3: CSVGTVISNTEAFF
J: TRBJ2-3; V: TRBV9; size: -; D: -; DNA: TGTGCCAGCAGCCAACCCCGGGGGCGGTGGGGTGGCACAGATACGCAGTATTTT; CDR3: CASSQPRGRWGGTDTQYF
J: TRBJ1-1; V: TRBV6-5; size: -; D: -; DNA: TGTGCCAGCAGTTACTCCCCGGGACGAGTTCAGGCTGAAGCTTTCTTT; CDR3: CASSYSPGRVQAEAFF
J: TRBJ1-5; V: TRBV7-9; size: -; D: TRBD1; DNA: TGTGCCAGCAGCGAACAGGGGACATCCAGGGGACAGCCCCAGCATTTT; CDR3: CASSEQGTSRGQPQHF
J: TRBJ2-1; V: TRBV5-1; size: -; D: -; DNA: TGCGCCAGCAGCCCAGTAGTAGCGACCTACAATGAGCAGTTCTTC; CDR3: CASSPVVATYNEQFF
J: TRBJ2-3; V: TRBV5-4; size: -; D: -; DNA: TGTGCCAGCAGCTTGGGAGTGGGTAGGGCCATCACAGATACGCAGTATTTT; CDR3: CASSLGVGRAITDTQYF
J: TRBJ2-1; V: TRBV5-1; size: -; D: -; DNA: TGCGCCAGCAGCTTTTTAGGAGGGGAGAACAATGAGCAGTTCTTC; CDR3: CASSFLGGENNEQFF
J: TRBJ2-7; V: TRBV7-9; size: -; D: -; DNA: TGTGCCAGCAGCAGGGCCTCCTCCCACGAGCAGTACTTC; CDR3: CASSRASSHEQYF
J: TRBJ1-1; V: TRBV6-5; size: -; D: -; DNA: TGTGCCAGCAGCCGATGGAGGAACACTGAAGCTTTCTTT; CDR3: CASSRWRNTEAFF
J: TRBJ2-5; V: TRBV5-6; size: once; D: -; DNA: TGTGCCAGCAGCTTTCAGCTAGAGACCCAGTACTTC; CDR3: CASSFQLETQYF
J: TRBJ2-7; V: TRBV28; size: -; D: -; DNA: TGTGCCAGCAGTTTATGGAGTCAGGGATTACGCGAGCAGTACTTC; CDR3: CASSLWSQGLREQYF
J: TRBJ2-1; V: TRBV27; size: -; D: -; DNA: TGTGCCAGCAAATCCAAACCCCCCTACAATGAGCAGTTCTTC; CDR3: CASKSKPPYNEQFF
J: TRBJ2-1; V: TRBV21-1; size: -; D: -; DNA: TGTGCCAGCAGCAACACAGGGGGTTCGAATGAGCAGTTCTTC; CDR3: CASSNTGGSNEQFF
J: TRBJ2-7; V: TRBV6-8; size: -; D: -; DNA: TGTGCCAGCAGTTCTTTCGGGACGTACCCCCTCGAGCAGTACTTC; CDR3: CASSSFGTYPLEQYF
J: TRBJ2-5; V: TRBV6-1; size: once; D: TRBD1; DNA: TGTGCCAGCAGTGAAGCGCCTCTCGGACAGGTAGAAGAGACCCAGTACTTC; CDR3: CASSEAPLGQVEETQYF
J: TRBJ2-7; V: TRBV5-1; size: -; D: TRBD1; DNA: TGCGCCAGCAGCTTAAGGGGGCAGAACTACGAGCAGTACTTC; CDR3: CASSLRGQNYEQYF
J: TRBJ2-7; V: TRBV18; size: once; D: -; DNA: TGTGCCAGCTCACCGAACACCTTCTGGGAGCAGTACTTC; CDR3: CASSPNTFWEQYF
J: TRBJ2-1; V: TRBV29-1; size: -; D: -; DNA: TGCGGATCGACCACGGCGTTAACGACCGGTGAGCAGTTCTTC; CDR3: CGSTTALTTGEQFF
J: TRBJ2-4; V: TRBV28; size: once; D: -; DNA: TGTGCCAGCAGTTCCACGCTGCAACAGGGCAACATTCAGTACTTC; CDR3: CASSSTLQQGNIQYF
J: TRBJ2-2; V: TRBV28; size: -; D: -; DNA: TGTGCCAGCAGTTCCCCGATACCCGGGGAGCTGTTTTTT; CDR3: CASSSPIPGELFF
J: TRBJ2-1; V: TRBV7-3; size: -; D: TRBD2; DNA: TGTGCCAGCAGCTCCCAGGCGGGAGGATCGAATGAGCAGTTCTTC; CDR3: CASSSQAGGSNEQFF
J: TRBJ2-1; V: TRBV5-1; size: -; D: TRBD2; DNA: TGCGCCAGCAGCACCAGAGCGGGAGGGCCAAGCAATGAGCAGTTCTTC; CDR3: CASSTRAGGPSNEQFF
J: TRBJ1-1; V: TRBV5-1; size: -; D: -; DNA: TGCGCCAGCAGCTCTTACTTGGCTAACACTGAAGCTTTCTTT; CDR3: CASSSYLANTEAFF
J: TRBJ1-4; V: TRBV2; size: -; D: -; DNA: TGTGCCAGCAGAAGACAGATTAATGAAAAACTGTTTTTT; CDR3: CASRRQINEKLFF
J: TRBJ2-2; V: TRBV2; size: once; D: TRBD2; DNA: TGTGCCAGCAGTGGAGGATCTAGCGGGAGAAGCGCCGGGGAGCTGTTTTTT; CDR3: CASSGGSSGRSAGELFF
J: TRBJ1-3; V: TRBV9; size: -; D: -; DNA: TGTGCCAGCAGCCCGGGGGGGCTTGACTCTGGAAACACCATATATTTT; CDR3: CASSPGGLDSGNTIYF
J: TRBJ2-3; V: TRBV28; size: -; D: -; DNA: TGTGCCAGCCGGACCTCTAGCACAGATACGCAGTATTTT; CDR3: CASRTSSTDTQYF
J: TRBJ2-7; V: TRBV5-1; size: -; D: TRBD2; DNA: TGCGCCAGCAGCTTGCTGACTAGCTCGACCTACGAGCAGTACTTC; CDR3: CASSLLTSSTYEQYF
J: TRBJ2-3; V: TRBV5-1; size: few; D: TRBD2; DNA: TGCGCCAGCAGCACGGGACTAGCGGGAGGGGCAGATACGCAGTATTTT; CDR3: CASSTGLAGGADTQYF
J: TRBJ2-1; V: TRBV30; size: -; D: -; DNA: TGTGCCTGGAGAGTAGGACGGTACAATGAGCAGTTCTTC; CDR3: CAWRVGRYNEQFF
J: TRBJ2-5; V: TRBV9; size: -; D: TRBD2; DNA: TGTGCCAGCAGCGTAGATCTCGGGACCGGGGGGGAGACCCAGTACTTC; CDR3: CASSVDLGTGGETQYF
J: TRBJ2-7; V: TRBV5-1; size: -; D: -; DNA: TGCGCCAGCAGCTTGGGGGGCACAGATACCTACGAGCAGTACTTC; CDR3: CASSLGGTDTYEQYF
J: TRBJ1-1; V: TRBV5-1; size: -; D: -; DNA: TGCGCCAGCAGCCCGGTGACAGGTAACACTGAAGCTTTCTTT; CDR3: CASSPVTGNTEAFF
J: TRBJ1-1; V: TRBV5-6; size: -; D: -; DNA: TGTGCCAGCAGCTTGGCTGTTTTTACAGAGGGGCAAAAGGGAGCTTTCTTT; CDR3: CASSLAVFTEGQKGAFF
J: TRBJ1-5; V: TRBV19; size: -; D: -; DNA: TGTGCCAGTAGTATTCGGGACCGGGGAGGAAGCAATCAGCCCCAGCATTTT; CDR3: CASSIRDRGGSNQPQHF
J: TRBJ2-1; V: TRBV4-3; size: -; D: -; DNA: TGCGCCAGCAGCCAAGATTTAGGAAGGGAGCAGTTCTTC; CDR3: CASSQDLGREQFF
J: TRBJ1-1; V: TRBV6-1; size: -; D: -; DNA: TGTGCCAGCAACCTATTTCGGGCTTCTGAAGCTTTCTTT; CDR3: CASNLFRASEAFF
J: TRBJ2-1; V: TRBV20-1; size: -; D: -; DNA: TGCAGTGCTACACGTTACAATGAGCAGTTCTTC; CDR3: CSATRYNEQFF
J: TRBJ1-1; V: TRBV28; size: -; D: -; DNA: TGTGCCAGCAGTACCCTGGACAGTTTGGAAGCTTTCTTT; CDR3: CASSTLDSLEAFF
J: TRBJ1-6; V: TRBV28; size: -; D: -; DNA: TGTGCCAGCAGATCCAAGAAGGAGATTAATTCACCCCTCCACTTT; CDR3: CASRSKKEINSPLHF
J: TRBJ2-1; V: TRBV4-3; size: -; D: -; DNA: TGCGCCAGCAGCCAGGGCGGGGTGGCGGGGACTTACAATGAGCAGTTCTTC; CDR3: CASSQGGVAGTYNEQFF
J: TRBJ2-5; V: TRBV28; size: -; D: TRBD1; DNA: TGTGCCAGCAGTTTACAGGGACAGAGCCAAGAGACCCAGTACTTC; CDR3: CASSLQGQSQETQYF
J: TRBJ1-2; V: TRBV28; size: once; D: -; DNA: TGTGCCGCCTACCTCCCCGGACAGCGACGAGGGCTCTACACCTTC; CDR3: CAAYLPGQRRGLYTF
J: TRBJ2-3; V: TRBV5-4; size: -; D: TRBD1; DNA: TGTGCCAGCTACGCCGGGACAGGGGCTAGCACAGATACGCAGTATTTT; CDR3: CASYAGTGASTDTQYF
J: TRBJ1-3; V: TRBV19; size: -; D: -; DNA: TGTGCCAGTAGTCTACCTGGACTTGGTGGAAACACCATATATTTT; CDR3: CASSLPGLGGNTIYF